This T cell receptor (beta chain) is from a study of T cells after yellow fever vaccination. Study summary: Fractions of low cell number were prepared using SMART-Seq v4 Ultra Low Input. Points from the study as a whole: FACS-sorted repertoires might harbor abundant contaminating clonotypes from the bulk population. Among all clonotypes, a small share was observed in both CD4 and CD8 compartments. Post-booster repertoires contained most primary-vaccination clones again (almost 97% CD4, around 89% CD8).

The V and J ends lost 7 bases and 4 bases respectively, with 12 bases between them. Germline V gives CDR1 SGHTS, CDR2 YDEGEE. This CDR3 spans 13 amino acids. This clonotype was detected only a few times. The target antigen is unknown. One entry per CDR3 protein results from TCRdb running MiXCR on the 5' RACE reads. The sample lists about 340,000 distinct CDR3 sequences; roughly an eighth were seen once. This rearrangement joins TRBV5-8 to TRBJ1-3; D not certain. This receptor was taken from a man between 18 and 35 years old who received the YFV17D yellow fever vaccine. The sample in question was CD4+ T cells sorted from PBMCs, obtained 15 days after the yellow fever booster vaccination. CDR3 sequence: CASGWGSGNTIYF. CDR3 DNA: TGTGCCAGCGGCTGGGGTTCGGGAAACACCATATATTTT.